Sequencing of this T cell receptor (beta chain) was carried out in a study of T cells in Graves' hyperthyroidism and ophthalmopathy. Uncontrolled infection, other autoimmune disease, pregnancy or lactation led to exclusion. The diagnoses drew upon clinical symptoms, serum thyroxine and TRAb, thyroid ultrasound and orbital computed tomography. Researchers amplified the TCR beta CDR3 regions from RNA transcripts. When the TCR CDR3 underwent first-round RT-PCR, the HTBI primer set was used. TCRdb fed the multiplex PCR reads into MiXCR, producing one record per CDR3 protein. The data contain roughly 420,000 distinct CDR3 sequences, around 14% of them singletons. Germline values: CDR1 LNHDA, CDR2 SQIVND (reference sequence). The CDR3 consists of 14 residues. Notes on the study in general: Stable hyperthyroidism was separated from ophthalmopathy by a model based on 13 V-J features.

This clonotype has only a few counts. The antigen is not known. The TCR sequence derives from a woman under 30 with Graves' hyperthyroidism. The sample comprised blood. This rearrangement joins TRBV19 to TRBJ1-1; D is possibly TRBD1 (5 bases). The CDR3 DNA is TGTGCAGTCTTTAGAGACAGCATGAACACTGAAGCTTTCTTT. Protein product: CAVFRDSMNTEAFF.